This T cell receptor (beta chain) was sequenced during a study of early T cells in non-severe SARS-CoV-2 infection. This clonotype has only a few counts. Individual cDNA molecules received unique molecular identifiers during library preparation. A single record per CDR3 protein comes from TCRdb applying MiXCR to the 5' RACE reads. The sample records tens of thousands of distinct CDR3 sequences, less than 15% being singletons. CDR3 length equals 16 residues. V trimming: 3 bases; J trimming: 5 bases; junction bases outside the gene matches: 10. CDR1 SGHAT and CDR2 FQNNGV come from the germline V gene. The rearrangement uses TRBV11-2 and TRBJ2-7, with 10 bases matching TRBD1. The sample consisted of whole blood. The clonotype comes from an adult who was a healthcare worker with PCR-confirmed SARS-CoV-2 infection or an uninfected control (not recorded which). The CDR3 sequence is CASSFASGTGVNEQYF. CDR3 nucleotide sequence: TGTGCCAGCAGCTTCGCCTCCGGGACAGGGGTCAACGAGCAGTACTTC.